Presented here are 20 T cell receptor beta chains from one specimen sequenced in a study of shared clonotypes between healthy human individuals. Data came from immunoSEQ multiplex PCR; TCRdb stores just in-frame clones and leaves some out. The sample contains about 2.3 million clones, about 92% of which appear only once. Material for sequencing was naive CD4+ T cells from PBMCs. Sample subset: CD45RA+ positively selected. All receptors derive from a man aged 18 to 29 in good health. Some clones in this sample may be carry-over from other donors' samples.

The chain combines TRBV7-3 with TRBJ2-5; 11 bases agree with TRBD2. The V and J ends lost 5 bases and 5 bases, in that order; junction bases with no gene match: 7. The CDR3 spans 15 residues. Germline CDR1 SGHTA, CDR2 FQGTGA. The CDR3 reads CASSELAGVGETQYF. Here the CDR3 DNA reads TGTGCCAGCAGCGAACTAGCGGGAGTAGGTGAGACCCAGTACTTC.

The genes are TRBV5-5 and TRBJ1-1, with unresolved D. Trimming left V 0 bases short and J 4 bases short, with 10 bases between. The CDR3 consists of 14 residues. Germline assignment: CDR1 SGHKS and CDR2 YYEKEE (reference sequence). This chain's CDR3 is CASSLGVTGTEAFF. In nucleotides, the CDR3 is TGTGCCAGCAGCTTGGGGGTTACGGGCACTGAAGCTTTCTTT.

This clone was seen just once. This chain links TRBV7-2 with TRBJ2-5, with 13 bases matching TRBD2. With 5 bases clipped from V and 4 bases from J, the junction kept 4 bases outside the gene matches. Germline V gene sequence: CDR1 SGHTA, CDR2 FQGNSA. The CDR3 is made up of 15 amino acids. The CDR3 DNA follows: TGTGCCAGCAGCCGGACTAGCGGGAGTGGAGAGACCCAGTACTTC. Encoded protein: CASSRTSGSGETQYF.

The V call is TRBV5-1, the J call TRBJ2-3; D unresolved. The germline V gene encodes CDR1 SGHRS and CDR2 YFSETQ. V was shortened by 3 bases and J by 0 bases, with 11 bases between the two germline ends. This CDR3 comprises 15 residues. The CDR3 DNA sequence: TGCGCCAGCAGCTCCCAAACAACTAGCACAGATACGCAGTATTTT. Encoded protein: CASSSQTTSTDTQYF.

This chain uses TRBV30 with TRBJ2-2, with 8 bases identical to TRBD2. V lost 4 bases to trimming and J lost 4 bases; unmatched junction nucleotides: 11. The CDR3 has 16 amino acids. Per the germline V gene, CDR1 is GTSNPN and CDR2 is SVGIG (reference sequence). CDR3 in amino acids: CAWKNIGLAGTGELFF. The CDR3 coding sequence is TGTGCCTGGAAAAACATCGGACTAGCAGGCACCGGGGAGCTGTTTTTT. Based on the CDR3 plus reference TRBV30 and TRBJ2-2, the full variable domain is SQTIHQWPATLVQPVGSPLSLECTVEGTSNPNLYWYRQAAGRGLQLLFYSVGIGQISSEVPQNLSASRPQDRQFILSSKKLLLSDSGFYLCAWKNIGLAGTGELFFGEGSRLTVL.

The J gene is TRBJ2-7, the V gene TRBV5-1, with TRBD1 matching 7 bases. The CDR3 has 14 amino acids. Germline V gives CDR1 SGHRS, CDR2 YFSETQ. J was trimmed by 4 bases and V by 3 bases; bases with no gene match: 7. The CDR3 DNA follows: TGCGCCAGCAGCTATGACAGGGTATCGTACGAGCAGTACTTC. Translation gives CASSYDRVSYEQYF.

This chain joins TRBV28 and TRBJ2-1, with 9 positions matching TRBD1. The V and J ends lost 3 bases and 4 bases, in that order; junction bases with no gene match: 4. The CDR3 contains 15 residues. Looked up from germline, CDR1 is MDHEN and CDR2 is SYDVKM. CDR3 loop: CASSFVGTGYNEQFF. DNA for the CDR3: TGTGCCAGCAGTTTCGTTGGGACAGGGTACAATGAGCAGTTCTTC.

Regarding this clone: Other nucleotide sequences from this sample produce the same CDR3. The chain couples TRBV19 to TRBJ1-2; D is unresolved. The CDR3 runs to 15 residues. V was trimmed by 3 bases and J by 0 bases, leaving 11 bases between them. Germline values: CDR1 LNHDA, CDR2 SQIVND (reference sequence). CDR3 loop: CASSIARGANYGYTF. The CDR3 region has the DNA TGTGCCAGTAGTATTGCCCGGGGAGCTAACTATGGCTACACCTTC.

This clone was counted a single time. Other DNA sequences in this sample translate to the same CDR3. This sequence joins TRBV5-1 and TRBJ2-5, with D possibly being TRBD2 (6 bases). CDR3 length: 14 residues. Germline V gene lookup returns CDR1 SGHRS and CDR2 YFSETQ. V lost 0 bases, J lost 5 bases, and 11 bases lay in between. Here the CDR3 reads CASSLVGGGETQYF. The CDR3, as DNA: TGCGCCAGCAGCTTGGTGGGAGGAGGTGAGACCCAGTACTTC.

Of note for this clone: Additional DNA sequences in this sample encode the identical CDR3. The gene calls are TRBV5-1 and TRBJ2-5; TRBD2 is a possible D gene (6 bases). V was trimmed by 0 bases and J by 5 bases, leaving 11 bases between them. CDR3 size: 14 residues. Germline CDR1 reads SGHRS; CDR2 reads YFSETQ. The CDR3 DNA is TGCGCCAGCAGCTTGGCCGCGGGAAAGGAGACCCAGTACTTC. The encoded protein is CASSLAAGKETQYF.

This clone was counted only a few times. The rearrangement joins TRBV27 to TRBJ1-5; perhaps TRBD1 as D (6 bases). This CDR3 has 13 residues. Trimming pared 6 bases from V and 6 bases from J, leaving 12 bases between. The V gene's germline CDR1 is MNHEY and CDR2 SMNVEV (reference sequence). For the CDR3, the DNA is TGTGCCAGCAGCCTACAGGGTAGTCAGCCCCAGCATTTT. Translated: CASSLQGSQPQHF.

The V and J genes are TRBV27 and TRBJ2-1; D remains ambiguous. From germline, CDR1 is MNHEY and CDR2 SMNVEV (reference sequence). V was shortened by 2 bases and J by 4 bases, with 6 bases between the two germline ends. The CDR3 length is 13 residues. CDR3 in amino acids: CASSLRLYNEQFF. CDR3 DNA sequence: TGTGCCAGCAGTTTACGACTGTACAATGAGCAGTTCTTC.

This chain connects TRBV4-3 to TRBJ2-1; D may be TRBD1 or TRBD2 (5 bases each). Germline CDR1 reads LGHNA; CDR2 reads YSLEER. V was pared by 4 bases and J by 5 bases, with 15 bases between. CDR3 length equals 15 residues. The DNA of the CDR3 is TGCGCCAGCAGCCGGGACGATCTAGGCGACAATGAGCAGTTCTTC. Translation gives CASSRDDLGDNEQFF.

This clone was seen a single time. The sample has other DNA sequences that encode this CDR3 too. The CDR3 loop reads CASSYSRPGELFF. The CDR3 DNA reads as TGTGCCAGCAGTTACTCGCGGCCCGGGGAGCTGTTTTTT. The rearrangement links TRBV6-5 to TRBJ2-2; D is unresolved. The CDR3 runs to 13 residues. The germline V gene encodes CDR1 MNHEY and CDR2 SVGAGI. The V end lost 0 bases, the J end lost 6 bases, and 5 bases lay between the germline ends.

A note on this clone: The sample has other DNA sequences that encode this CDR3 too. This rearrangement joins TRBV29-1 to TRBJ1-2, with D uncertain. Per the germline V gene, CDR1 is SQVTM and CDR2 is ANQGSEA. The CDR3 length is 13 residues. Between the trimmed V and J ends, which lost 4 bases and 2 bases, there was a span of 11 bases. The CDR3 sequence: CSVVSGTNYGYTF. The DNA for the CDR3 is TGCAGCGTTGTCTCAGGCACAAACTATGGCTACACCTTC.

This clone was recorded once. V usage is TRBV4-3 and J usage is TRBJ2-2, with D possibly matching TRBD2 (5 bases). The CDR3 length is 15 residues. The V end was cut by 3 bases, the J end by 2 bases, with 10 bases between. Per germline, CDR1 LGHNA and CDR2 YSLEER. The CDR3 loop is CASSQPGLNTGELFF. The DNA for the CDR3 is TGCGCCAGCAGCCAGCCCGGACTTAACACCGGGGAGCTGTTTTTT.

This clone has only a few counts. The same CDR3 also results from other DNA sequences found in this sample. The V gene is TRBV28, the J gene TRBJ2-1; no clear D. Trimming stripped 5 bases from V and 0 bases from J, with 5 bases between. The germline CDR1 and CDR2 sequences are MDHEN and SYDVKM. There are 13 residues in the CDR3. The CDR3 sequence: CASSPPSYNEQFF. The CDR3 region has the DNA TGTGCCAGCAGTCCCCCCTCCTACAATGAGCAGTTCTTC.

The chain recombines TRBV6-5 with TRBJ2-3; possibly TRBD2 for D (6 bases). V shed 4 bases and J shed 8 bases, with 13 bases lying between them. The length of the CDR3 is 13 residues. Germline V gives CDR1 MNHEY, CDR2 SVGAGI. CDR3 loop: CASSSSSGSTQYF. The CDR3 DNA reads TGTGCCAGCAGTTCTTCCTCCGGGAGTACGCAGTATTTT.

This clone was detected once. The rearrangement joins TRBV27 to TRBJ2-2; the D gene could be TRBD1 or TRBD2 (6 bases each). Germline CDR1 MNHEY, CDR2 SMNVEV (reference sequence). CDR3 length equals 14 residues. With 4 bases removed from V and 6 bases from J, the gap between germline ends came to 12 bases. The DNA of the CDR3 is TGTGCCAGCAGTTCTACAGGGAGGCCCGGGGAGCTGTTTTTT. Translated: CASSSTGRPGELFF.

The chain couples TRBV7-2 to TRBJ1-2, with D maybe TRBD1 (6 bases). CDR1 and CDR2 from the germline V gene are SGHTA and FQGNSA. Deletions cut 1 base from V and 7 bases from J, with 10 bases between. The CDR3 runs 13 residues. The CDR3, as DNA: TGTGCCAGCAGCTTAGTCAGGGGCGGTGGCTACACCTTC. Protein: CASSLVRGGGYTF.